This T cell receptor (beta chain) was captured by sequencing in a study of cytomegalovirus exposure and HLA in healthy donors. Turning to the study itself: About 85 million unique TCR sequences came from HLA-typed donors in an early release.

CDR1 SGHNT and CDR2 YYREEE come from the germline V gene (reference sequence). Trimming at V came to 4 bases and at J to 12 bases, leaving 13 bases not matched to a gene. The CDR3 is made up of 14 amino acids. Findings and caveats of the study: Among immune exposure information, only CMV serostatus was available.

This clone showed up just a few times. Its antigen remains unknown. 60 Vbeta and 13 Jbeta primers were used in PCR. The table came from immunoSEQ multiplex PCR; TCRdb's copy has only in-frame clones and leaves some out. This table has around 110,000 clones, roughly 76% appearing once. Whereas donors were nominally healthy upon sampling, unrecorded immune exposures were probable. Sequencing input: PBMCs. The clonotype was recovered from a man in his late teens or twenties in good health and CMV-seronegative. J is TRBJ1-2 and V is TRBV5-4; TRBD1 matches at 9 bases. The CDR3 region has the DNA TGTGCCAGCAGCCCACCGGGACAGGGCTTTTTTGACACCTTC. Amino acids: CASSPPGQGFFDTF.